The clone carrying this TCR beta chain has more than one count but fewer than ten. This specimen comes from a study of human T cells and chemical hapten exposure. Background on the study: The variation in per-sample TCR yields arose mainly from small differences in pooled library volumes.

Stated time point: healthy volunteer bleed at 6 weeks. Total RNA was isolated from whole blood that had not been fractionated. Authors' data handling: A per-sample median of approximately 100,000 TCRs was observed, with a range of about 20,000 to 750,000. MiXCR was run by TCRdb on the RACE reads, yielding one entry per CDR3 protein. TCRdb, rather than the study authors, made the V and J calls. In the table there are around 70,000 distinct CDR3 sequences, approximately 6.2% of which are singletons. Sequencing was done on a sample of whole blood. The receptor comes from a female donor in good health. Some clones in this sample may be carry-over from other donors' samples.

The CDR3 sequence: CASSLGLGGETQYF. The DNA for the CDR3 is TGTGCCAGCAGCTTGGGACTGGGAGGGGAGACCCAGTACTTC. The V gene is TRBV5-6, the J gene TRBJ2-5; 7 nucleotides align to TRBD2. This CDR3 has 14 amino acids. Germline V CDR1 and CDR2: SGHDT, YYEEEE. Trimming cost V 0 bases and J 5 bases; bases outside gene matches: 4.